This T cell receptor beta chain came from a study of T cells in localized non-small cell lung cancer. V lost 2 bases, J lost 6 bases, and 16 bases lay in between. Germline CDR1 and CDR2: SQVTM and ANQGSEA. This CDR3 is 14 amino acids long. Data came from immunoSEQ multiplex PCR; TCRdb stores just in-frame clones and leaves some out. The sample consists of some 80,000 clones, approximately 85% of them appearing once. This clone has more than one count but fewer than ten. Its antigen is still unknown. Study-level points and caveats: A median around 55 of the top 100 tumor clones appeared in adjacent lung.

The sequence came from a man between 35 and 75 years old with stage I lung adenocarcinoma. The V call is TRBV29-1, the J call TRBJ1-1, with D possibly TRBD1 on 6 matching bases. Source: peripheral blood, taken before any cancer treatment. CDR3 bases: TGCAGCGTTGAACGCCGGGACACAAGGCCTGAAGCTTTCTTT. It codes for CSVERRDTRPEAFF.